This T cell receptor beta chain was captured in a study of OX40 agonist ivuxolimab in advanced cancers. About the research overall: Patients were dosed intravenously with ivuxolimab at 0.01 to 10 mg/kg every 2 weeks. Whole-study findings and limits: The CD4+ and CD8+ T cells in the blood had expanded clonally by week 6 at 0.1 to 3.0 mg/kg.

Trimming cost V 5 bases and J 7 bases; bases outside gene matches: 2. CDR3 length: 12 amino acids. Germline CDR1 reads PRHDT; CDR2 reads FYEKMQ (reference sequence). Repertoires were generated with immunoSEQ multiplex PCR, while TCRdb's copy carries only in-frame clones and drops some. The table has 58,000 or so clones, about 88% seen once. As concerns this clone: Its antigen remains unknown.

J is TRBJ2-1 and V is TRBV13; the match to TRBD2 covers 7 bases. This material consisted of CD4+ or CD8+ T cells sorted from blood, taken in a trial of the OX40 agonist ivuxolimab. The clonotype was recovered from an adult with an advanced solid tumor such as melanoma, head and neck, liver or kidney cancer. The CDR3 nucleotides read TGTGCCAGCAGCCTCGGGGGGAATGAGCAGTTCTTC. It translates to CASSLGGNEQFF.